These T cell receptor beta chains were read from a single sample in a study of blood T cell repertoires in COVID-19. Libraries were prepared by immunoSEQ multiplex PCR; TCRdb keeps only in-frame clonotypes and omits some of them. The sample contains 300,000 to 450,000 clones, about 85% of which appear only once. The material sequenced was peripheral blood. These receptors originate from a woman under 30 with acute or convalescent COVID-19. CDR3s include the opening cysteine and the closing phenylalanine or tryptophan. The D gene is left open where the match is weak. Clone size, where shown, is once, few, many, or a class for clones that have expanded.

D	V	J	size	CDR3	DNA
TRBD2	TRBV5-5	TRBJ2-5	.	CASSAGLAGGEETQYF	TGTGCCAGCAGCGCAGGACTAGCGGGGGGTGAAGAGACCCAGTACTTC
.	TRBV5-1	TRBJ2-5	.	CASRRGSQETQYF	TGCGCCAGCCGGAGAGGGAGCCAAGAGACCCAGTACTTC
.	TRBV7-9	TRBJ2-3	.	CASSLGGVLTDTQYF	TGTGCCAGCAGCTTAGGGGGGGTTCTCACAGATACGCAGTATTTT
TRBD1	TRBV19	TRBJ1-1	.	CASSIATGIEAFF	TGTGCCAGTAGTATCGCGACAGGGATTGAAGCTTTCTTT
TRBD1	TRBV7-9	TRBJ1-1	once	CASSSPGQGGTEAFF	TGTGCCAGCAGCTCCCCCGGACAGGGGGGGACTGAAGCTTTCTTT
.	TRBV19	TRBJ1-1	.	CASSQIWGQNTEAFF	TGTGCCAGTAGCCAAATTTGGGGACAGAACACTGAAGCTTTCTTT
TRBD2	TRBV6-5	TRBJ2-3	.	CASSYGAGGRSDTQYF	TGTGCCAGCAGTTACGGAGCGGGGGGGCGATCAGATACGCAGTATTTT
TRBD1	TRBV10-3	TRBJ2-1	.	CAISESRQGNNEQFF	TGTGCCATCAGTGAATCGAGACAGGGGAACAATGAGCAGTTCTTC
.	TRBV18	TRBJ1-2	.	CASSPPQVMFGGYTF	TGTGCCAGCTCACCACCGCAGGTTATGTTCGGTGGCTACACCTTC
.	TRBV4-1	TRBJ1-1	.	CASSPESPMNTEAFF	TGCGCCAGCAGCCCAGAGAGTCCGATGAACACTGAAGCTTTCTTT
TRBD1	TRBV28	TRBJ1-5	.	CASSLPSGGSQPQHF	TGTGCCAGCAGTTTACCGTCAGGGGGCAGTCAGCCCCAGCATTTT
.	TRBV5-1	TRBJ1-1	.	CASSLAGGRTEAFF	TGCGCCAGCAGCTTGGCCGGGGGACGAACTGAAGCTTTCTTT
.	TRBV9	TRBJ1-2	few	CASSVPDSFGYTF	TGTGCCAGCAGCGTACCGGACAGCTTCGGCTACACCTTC
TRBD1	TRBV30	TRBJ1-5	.	CAWDRGGQPQHF	TGTGCCTGGGACAGGGGCGGCCAGCCCCAGCATTTT
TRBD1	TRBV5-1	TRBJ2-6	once	CASSSTSIILRGTGYGANVLTF	TGCGCCAGCAGCTCTACCTCGATAATCTTGCGCGGGACAGGGTACGGGGCCAACGTCCTGACTTTC
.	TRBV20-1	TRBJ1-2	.	CSALTGYGYTF	TGCAGTGCCCTTACAGGGTATGGCTACACCTTC
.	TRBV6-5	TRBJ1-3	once	CASRMEAFSGNTIYF	TGTGCCAGCAGAATGGAGGCGTTCTCTGGAAACACCATATATTTT
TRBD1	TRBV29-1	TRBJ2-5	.	CSVDRGLEETQYF	TGCAGCGTAGACAGGGGGCTGGAAGAGACCCAGTACTTC
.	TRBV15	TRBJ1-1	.	CATSRGGPSNTEAFF	TGTGCCACCAGCAGAGGTGGGCCTTCGAACACTGAAGCTTTCTTT
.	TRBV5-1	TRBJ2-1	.	CASSFSGVLSYNEQFF	TGCGCCAGCAGCTTCTCAGGGGTTTTGTCCTACAATGAGCAGTTCTTC
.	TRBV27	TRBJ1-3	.	CASSFSARGARGNTIYF	TGTGCCAGCAGTTTTTCGGCACGGGGGGCTAGAGGAAACACCATATATTTT
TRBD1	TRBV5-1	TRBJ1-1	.	CASRGQDSEAFF	TGCGCCAGCAGGGGACAGGATTCTGAAGCTTTCTTT
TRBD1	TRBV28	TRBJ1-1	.	CASSTNGQGIGEAFF	TGTGCCAGCAGTACGAACGGACAGGGAATAGGAGAAGCTTTCTTT
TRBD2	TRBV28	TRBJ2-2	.	CASSFTSVSRANTGELFF	TGTGCCAGCAGTTTCACTAGCGTTTCTCGCGCGAACACCGGGGAGCTGTTTTTT
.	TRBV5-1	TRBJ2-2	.	CASSPGTNTGELFF	TGCGCCAGCAGCCCCGGGACAAACACCGGGGAGCTGTTTTTT
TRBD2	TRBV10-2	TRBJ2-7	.	CASSEGAGVSEQYF	TGCGCCAGCAGTGAAGGAGCGGGAGTGAGCGAGCAGTACTTC
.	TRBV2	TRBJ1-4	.	CASKDTRELFF	TGTGCCAGCAAAGATACCCGGGAACTGTTTTTT
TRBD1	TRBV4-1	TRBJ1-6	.	CASSTGVSNSPLHF	TGCGCCAGCAGTACAGGGGTGTCTAATTCACCCCTCCACTTT
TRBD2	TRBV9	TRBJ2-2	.	CASGGGRATGELFF	TGTGCCAGCGGGGGCGGGAGGGCCACCGGGGAGCTGTTTTTT
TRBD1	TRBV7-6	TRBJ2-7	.	CASSLETGGLYEQYF	TGTGCCAGCAGCTTAGAGACAGGGGGCTTATACGAGCAGTACTTC
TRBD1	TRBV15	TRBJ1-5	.	CATSTLYRGSNQPQHF	TGTGCCACCAGCACTCTATACAGGGGAAGCAATCAGCCCCAGCATTTT
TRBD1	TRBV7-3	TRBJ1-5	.	CASSRAGTEDQPQHF	TGTGCCAGCAGTCGCGCCGGGACAGAAGATCAGCCCCAGCATTTT
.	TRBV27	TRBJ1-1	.	CASMGGTTEAFF	TGTGCCAGCATGGGGGGAACCACTGAAGCTTTCTTT
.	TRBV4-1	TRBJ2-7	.	CASSQALGSSYEQYF	TGCGCCAGCAGCCAAGCTCTGGGGAGCTCCTACGAGCAGTACTTC
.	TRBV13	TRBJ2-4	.	CASSPPGTKNIQYF	TGTGCCAGCAGCCCCCCCGGGACCAAAAACATTCAGTACTTC
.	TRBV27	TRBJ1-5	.	CASSLSPGGRPQHF	TGTGCCAGCAGTTTATCGCCGGGAGGGAGGCCCCAGCATTTT
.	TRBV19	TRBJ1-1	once	CASSIPYRAGNTEAFF	TGTGCCAGTAGTATCCCATACAGGGCTGGGAACACTGAAGCTTTCTTT
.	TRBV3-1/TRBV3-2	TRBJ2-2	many	CASSQFVQLTGELFF	TGTGCCAGCAGCCAATTCGTGCAACTCACCGGGGAGCTGTTTTTT
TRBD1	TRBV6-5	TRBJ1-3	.	CASMKGTASGNTIYF	TGTGCCAGCATGAAAGGGACAGCCTCTGGAAACACCATATATTTT